This TCR beta chain is from a study of blood T cell repertoires in COVID-19. Across the whole study: PBMCs, B-cell-depleted T cells, or T cells provided the cDNA or gDNA that made up the material.

The study counted Cohort 3 donors as recovered given two negative PCRs, clearance, or symptom resolution. The CDR3 extends over 15 amino acids. The V gene's germline CDR1 is MDHEN and CDR2 SYDVKM. V was cut by 3 bases and J by 4 bases, with 10 bases left in between. Profiled with immunoSEQ multiplex PCR; TCRdb holds only in-frame clones, not every one. Among 150,000 or so clones, approximately 80% were seen once, and the ten largest hold under 15%. This clone was recorded a few times. The V gene is TRBV28, the J gene TRBJ1-6; D is possibly TRBD1 (5 bases). This receptor was obtained from a woman aged 55-70 years who had recovered from COVID-19. The specimen was PBMCs or T cells enriched from blood (not recorded which). Here the CDR3 reads CASSFRGGYNSPLHF. In DNA form, the CDR3 reads TGTGCCAGCAGTTTCCGCGGGGGATATAATTCACCCCTCCACTTT.